A single sample is the source of the 16 T cell receptor beta chains below, sequenced in a study of T cell responses to AZD1222 COVID-19 vaccine. Clones were sequenced by immunoSEQ multiplex PCR, and TCRdb holds only the in-frame ones, with some missing. The sample records some 140,000 clones, 93% being singletons. Sequences were derived from peripheral blood, sampled on day 0 of AZD1222 vaccination. These receptors all stem from an adult in good health.

V and J are TRBV28 and TRBJ1-3; the D is unclear. Looked up from germline, CDR1 is MDHEN and CDR2 is SYDVKM. The CDR3 contains 15 residues. Trimming took off 6 bases at V and 4 bases at J, with 16 bases between the two ends. CDR3 bases: TGTGCCAGCAGCGTTAGTTGGGCGACAGGAAACACCATATATTTT. This translates into CASSVSWATGNTIYF.

Remarks on this clone: The same CDR3 arises from other DNA sequences in this sample as well. V is TRBV5-1 and J is TRBJ1-1; no clear D. CDR1 is SGHRS, CDR2 YFSETQ, per germline. The CDR3 consists of 14 residues. Trimming shortened V by 0 bases and J by 1 base, and 7 bases separated the two germline ends. CDR3 nucleotide sequence: TGCGCCAGCAGCTTGGCAGTGGGGAACACTGAAGCTTTCTTT. The encoded protein is CASSLAVGNTEAFF.

The chain has TRBV5-1 and TRBJ1-3; TRBD1 might be the D (5 bases). The V and J ends lost 4 bases and 8 bases respectively, with 13 bases between them. Germline V gives CDR1 SGHRS, CDR2 YFSETQ. The length of the CDR3 is 13 residues. The CDR3 sequence is CASSRDSIDTIYF. The DNA for the CDR3 is TGCGCCAGCAGCCGGGACTCGATCGACACCATATATTTT.

The chain employs TRBV19 and TRBJ2-3, with no clear D. The V and J ends lost 2 bases and 10 bases respectively, with 13 bases between them. Germline V gene data show CDR1 as LNHDA and CDR2 as SQIVND (reference sequence). The CDR3 is 13 residues long. CDR3 nucleotides: TGTGCCAGTAGTATAACCCAGACCCCTCCGCAGTATTTT. As protein: CASSITQTPPQYF.

This clone was seen a single time. This chain uses TRBV6-4 with TRBJ2-3; TRBD2 agrees at 10 bases. Trimming took 6 bases from V and 4 from J; bases not matched to a gene: 7. The CDR3 has 15 residues. Per germline, CDR1 MRHNA and CDR2 SNTAGT. CDR3 sequence (DNA): TGTGCCAGCAGGCTTTCTAGCGGGAGCCCAGATACGCAGTATTTT. Amino acid sequence: CASRLSSGSPDTQYF.

The chain carries TRBV28 and TRBJ1-5; D is unresolved. CDR1 MDHEN and CDR2 SYDVKM come from the germline V gene. V dropped 4 bases and J dropped 4 bases, with 8 bases sitting between them. The CDR3 extends over 13 amino acids. The CDR3 spells CASSSSRNQPQHF. The CDR3 DNA sequence: TGTGCCAGCAGTTCGTCCAGGAATCAGCCCCAGCATTTT.

The CDR3 loop reads CASSQGQLNTEAFF. In nucleotides, the CDR3 is TGCGCCAGCAGCCAGGGACAGTTGAACACTGAAGCTTTCTTT. The rearrangement links TRBV4-1 to TRBJ1-1, with 7 bases matching TRBD1. The CDR3 loop spans 14 amino acids. The junction had 1 base not matched to a gene; V was cut back by 3 bases and J by 0 bases. Per the germline V gene, CDR1 is MGHRA and CDR2 is YSYEKL.

This chain uses TRBV4-3 with TRBJ1-1; maybe TRBD1 (6 bases). Germline loops: CDR1 LGHNA, CDR2 YSLEER. With 0 bases removed from V and 8 bases from J, the gap between germline ends came to 10 bases. The CDR3 loop spans 13 amino acids. CDR3 amino acids: CASSQDRGREAFF. The DNA of the CDR3 is TGCGCCAGCAGCCAAGACAGGGGCCGAGAAGCTTTCTTT.

This chain links TRBV7-9 with TRBJ1-2, with D perhaps TRBD1 (5 bases). The length of the CDR3 is 13 residues. From germline, CDR1 is SEHNR and CDR2 FQNEAQ (reference sequence). Trimming left V 7 bases short and J 8 bases short, with 17 bases between. CDR3 sequence (DNA): TGTGCCAGCATCCGGGGGAGCGAGGAAGGCTACACCTTC. Translation: CASIRGSEEGYTF.

The rearrangement uses TRBV2 and TRBJ2-4; a possible D gene is TRBD1 (5 bases). Germline V gene sequence: CDR1 SNHLY, CDR2 FYNNEI. CDR3 length equals 13 residues. With 6 bases removed from V and 0 bases from J, the gap between germline ends came to 6 bases. Written as DNA, the CDR3 is TGTGCCAGCAGGACAGTAGCCAAAAACATTCAGTACTTC. Protein sequence: CASRTVAKNIQYF.

CDR3 nucleotide sequence: TGTGCCAGCAGCGGACAGGGACCCGGGACTGAAGCTTTCTTT. As protein: CASSGQGPGTEAFF. V usage is TRBV7-3 and J usage is TRBJ1-1; 8 bases agree with TRBD1. J was trimmed by 5 bases and V by 5 bases; bases with no gene match: 7. There are 14 residues in the CDR3. Germline lookup yields CDR1 SGHTA and CDR2 FQGTGA.

The chain links TRBV5-6 to TRBJ2-1; 10 bases match TRBD2. The V gene's germline CDR1 is SGHDT and CDR2 YYEEEE. The CDR3 length is 15 residues. Trimming at V came to 4 bases and at J to 8 bases, leaving 9 bases not matched to a gene. The CDR3 here is CASSDLGLAMDEQFF. The CDR3, as DNA: TGTGCCAGCAGCGACCTGGGACTAGCGATGGATGAGCAGTTCTTC.

J is TRBJ2-2 and V is TRBV19; the match to TRBD1 covers 12 bases. The CDR3 is 16 residues long. V dropped 5 bases and J dropped 4; count of bases not matched to a gene: 5. The V gene's germline CDR1 is LNHDA and CDR2 SQIVND (reference sequence). CDR3 nucleotides: TGTGCCAGTAGTTTATTGGGACAGGGGGCCACCGGGGAGCTGTTTTTT. Translation gives CASSLLGQGATGELFF. Based on the CDR3 plus reference TRBV19 and TRBJ2-2, the full variable domain is DGGITQSPKYLFRKEGQNVTLSCEQNLNHDAMYWYRQDPGQGLRLIYYSQIVNDFQKGDIAEGYSVSREKKESFPLTVTSAQKNPTAFYLCASSLLGQGATGELFFGEGSRLTVL.

The chain uses TRBV28 and TRBJ1-2, with D perhaps matching TRBD1 (6 bases). The germline gives CDR1 MDHEN, CDR2 SYDVKM. This CDR3 has 12 amino acids. Deletions cut 4 bases from V and 8 bases from J, with 11 bases between. The CDR3 reads CASSSSGEGYTF. CDR3 DNA: TGTGCCAGCAGTTCATCAGGGGAAGGCTACACCTTC.

V is TRBV4-2 and J is TRBJ1-6, with D perhaps matching TRBD1 (5 bases). V was trimmed by 3 bases and J by 5 bases, leaving 14 bases between them. The V gene's germline CDR1 is LGHNA and CDR2 YNFKEQ. The CDR3 consists of 16 residues. The CDR3 nucleotides read TGTGCCAGCAGCCAGGGGGTTCAGTCAGATAATTCACCCCTCCACTTT. This translates into CASSQGVQSDNSPLHF.

The chain uses TRBV28 and TRBJ1-1; 8 bases map to TRBD1. Germline CDR1 and CDR2: MDHEN and SYDVKM. Losses at the gene ends were 1 base for V and 3 bases for J; bases not matched to a gene: 1. The CDR3 consists of 14 residues. CDR3 residues: CASSLSGGYTEAFF. The CDR3 DNA sequence: TGTGCCAGCAGTTTATCAGGGGGCTACACTGAAGCTTTCTTT.